This record covers a single T cell receptor beta chain. The target antigen is unknown. This CDR3 region has 16 residues. Germline CDR1 and CDR2: SGDLS and YYNGEE. Trimming took 3 bases from V and 0 from J; bases not matched to a gene: 2. The protocol was immunoSEQ multiplex PCR, while the TCRdb copy is restricted to in-frame clones and leaves out a portion. The data contain 20,000 or so clones, around 78% of them singletons. The data belong to a study of CD4 T cells in relation to SARS-CoV-2 and coronaviruses. Study as a whole: ViraFEST: approximately 10-day antigen culture of PBMCs, then TCR beta CDR3 sequencing.

Unexposed donor CD4+ T cells date from about 2011-2018, before the COVID-19 pandemic. Isolation of CD4+ T cells took place after about 10 days in culture. Cells permitting, SARS-CoV-2 S/N and four cold-coronavirus spikes were tested on unexposed-donor CD4+ T cells. The origin of this receptor is a human donor in good health. This chain connects TRBV9 to TRBJ2-6; TRBD1 matches 8 bases. Sample: CD4+ T cells from PBMCs, cultured in vitro. The CDR3 reads CASSADRASGANVLTF. DNA of the CDR3: TGTGCCAGCAGCGCGGACAGGGCCTCTGGGGCCAACGTCCTGACTTTC.